This T cell receptor (beta chain) was documented in a study of blood T cells in healthy people across ages. The use of a sample-barcoded 5' primer and a J-beta primer mix characterized a second PCR of about 7 to 12 cycles. MiXCR, run by TCRdb on the 5' RACE reads, gives a single entry per CDR3 protein. Of roughly 2 million distinct CDR3 sequences listed, around half are singletons. Donor samples were obtained from healthy Caucasian individuals from Russia, aged roughly 6 to 95. CDR3 length equals 17 residues. Germline V CDR1 and CDR2: MNHEY, SVGAGI. Trimming took 2 bases from V and 7 from J; bases not matched to a gene: 8.

Source material: blood. The rearrangement joins TRBV6-5 to TRBJ1-6; 10 positions match TRBD1. The receptor was isolated from a woman aged 40-49 years in good health. The DNA for the CDR3 is TGTGCCAGCAGTTACGGCCCGGGACAGGGGTTAAATTCACCCCTCCACTTT. Protein sequence: CASSYGPGQGLNSPLHF.